This TCR beta chain comes out of a study of regulatory T cells in long-lasting Graves disease. This clonotype appeared many times. Trimming removed 6 bases from V and 6 bases from J, with 12 bases in between. The CDR3 has 13 residues. Germline lookup yields CDR1 SGHAT and CDR2 FQDESV (reference sequence). The TCR beta library used iRepertoire HTBI primers with Arm-PCR amplification of CDR3. TCRdb re-called the multiplex PCR reads with MiXCR, one entry per CDR3 protein. The sample includes roughly 260,000 distinct CDR3 sequences, more than 15% of them seen just once. Sample time point: newly diagnosed GD, antithyroid drugs for less than 3 months. TCR sequences were obtained from RNA taken from PBMCs. Diagnosis followed American Thyroid Association guidelines for Graves' disease. The same sample was also studied in work on T cells in Graves' hyperthyroidism and ophthalmopathy.

The specimen comprised peripheral blood mononuclear cells (PBMCs), sampled at new diagnosis, from a patient treated with antithyroid drugs. The chain recombines TRBV11-1 with TRBJ2-1; D perhaps matches TRBD1 (5 bases). This TCR came from a woman aged 30 to 39 with Graves disease. CDR3 coding DNA: TGTGCCAGCAGACCCCCAGACAGCAATGAGCAGTTCTTC. Its protein is CASRPPDSNEQFF.